A selection of T cell receptor beta chains follows, all from one sample in a study of STAT5B mutations in CD4+ large granular lymphocyte leukemia. Profiling relied on immunoSEQ multiplex PCR, and the TCRdb table lists in-frame clones only, not all of them. The sample carries over 30,000 clones, around 76% recorded once. The sequencing sample was made of CD4+ T cells from blood buffy coats. Receptor source: a human donor in good health. CDR3s include the opening cysteine and the closing phenylalanine or tryptophan. D genes are given only for firm matches. Some rows have no size entry. The others give once, few or many, or a class for an expanded clone.

V gene: TRBV19; CDR3 length: 19; J gene: TRBJ2-7; clone size: -; D gene: TRBD2; CDR3 DNA: TGTGCCAGTAGTTTACAGGGAACAGGACTAGCGAGGAACTCCTACGAGCAGTACTTC; CDR3 protein: CASSLQGTGLARNSYEQYF
V gene: TRBV29-1; CDR3 length: 13; J gene: TRBJ2-7; clone size: -; D gene: -; CDR3 DNA: TGCAGCGTCTCGGGGGCCTCCAAGGGGGAGCAGTACTTC; CDR3 protein: CSVSGASKGEQYF
V gene: TRBV11-2; CDR3 length: 16; J gene: TRBJ2-2; clone size: -; D gene: -; CDR3 DNA: TGTGCCAGCAGCCCCGTGGGCAGGGGGGGAACCGGGGAGCTGTTTTTT; CDR3 protein: CASSPVGRGGTGELFF
V gene: TRBV5-1; CDR3 length: 14; J gene: TRBJ1-3; clone size: -; D gene: -; CDR3 DNA: TGCGCCAGCAGCTTGGAGGAAACTAGGAACACCATATATTTT; CDR3 protein: CASSLEETRNTIYF
V gene: TRBV15; CDR3 length: 16; J gene: TRBJ2-1; clone size: -; D gene: -; CDR3 DNA: TGTGCCACCAGCAGAGTCGGTGGGGGTTACTACAATGAGCAGTTCTTC; CDR3 protein: CATSRVGGGYYNEQFF
V gene: TRBV7-2; CDR3 length: 14; J gene: TRBJ1-5; clone size: -; D gene: -; CDR3 DNA: TGTGCCAGCAGCTCGGTGACCGACAGTCAGCCCCAGCATTTT; CDR3 protein: CASSSVTDSQPQHF
V gene: TRBV7-8; CDR3 length: 17; J gene: TRBJ1-3; clone size: -; D gene: -; CDR3 DNA: TGTGCCAGCAGCTTAGTAGCCGGACAGACCTCTGGAAACACCATATATTTT; CDR3 protein: CASSLVAGQTSGNTIYF
V gene: TRBV27; CDR3 length: 15; J gene: TRBJ1-3; clone size: -; D gene: -; CDR3 DNA: TGTGCCAGCAGTTTAGTTGGGGGAGGCGGAAACACCATATATTTT; CDR3 protein: CASSLVGGGGNTIYF
V gene: TRBV14; CDR3 length: 15; J gene: TRBJ2-3; clone size: -; D gene: -; CDR3 DNA: TGTGCCAGCAGCCAAGTGGGGGGGGCCTGGGATACGCAGTATTTT; CDR3 protein: CASSQVGGAWDTQYF
V gene: TRBV19; CDR3 length: 13; J gene: TRBJ2-1; clone size: -; D gene: -; CDR3 DNA: TGTGCCAGTAGTCCCGAGGGGAGAGATGAGCAGTTCTTC; CDR3 protein: CASSPEGRDEQFF
V gene: TRBV5-1; CDR3 length: 17; J gene: TRBJ2-2; clone size: -; D gene: -; CDR3 DNA: TGCGCCAGCAGCTTGGTGGGTCAGGGGCGAAACACCGGGGAGCTGTTTTTT; CDR3 protein: CASSLVGQGRNTGELFF
V gene: TRBV4-1; CDR3 length: 15; J gene: TRBJ2-5; clone size: -; D gene: TRBD2; CDR3 DNA: TGCGCCAGCAGCCAAGTCCCAGCGGGGTGGGAGACCCAGTACTTC; CDR3 protein: CASSQVPAGWETQYF
V gene: TRBV7-2; CDR3 length: 13; J gene: TRBJ1-2; clone size: -; D gene: -; CDR3 DNA: TGTGCCAGCAGTGACGCAGTCGGGGCGGGCTACACCTTC; CDR3 protein: CASSDAVGAGYTF
V gene: TRBV27; CDR3 length: 11; J gene: TRBJ1-1; clone size: -; D gene: -; CDR3 DNA: TGTGCCACCCTTTGGGACACTGAAGCTTTCTTT; CDR3 protein: CATLWDTEAFF
V gene: TRBV18; CDR3 length: 14; J gene: TRBJ1-6; clone size: -; D gene: -; CDR3 DNA: TGTGCCAGCTCATTACAGGCGGAAGATTCACCCCTCCACTTT; CDR3 protein: CASSLQAEDSPLHF
V gene: TRBV2; CDR3 length: 16; J gene: TRBJ2-4; clone size: once; D gene: -; CDR3 DNA: TGTGCCAGCAGATCACAGGGTTTTCTAGCCAAAAACATTCAGTACTTC; CDR3 protein: CASRSQGFLAKNIQYF
V gene: TRBV21-1; CDR3 length: 13; J gene: TRBJ2-7; clone size: -; D gene: -; CDR3 DNA: TGTGCCAGCAGCCAGGGGCTCCCCTACGAGCAGTACTTC; CDR3 protein: CASSQGLPYEQYF
V gene: TRBV4-1; CDR3 length: 16; J gene: TRBJ2-1; clone size: -; D gene: -; CDR3 DNA: TGCGCCAGCAGCCAAGTAGGCAGAGCTAGGCACAATGAGCAGTTCTTC; CDR3 protein: CASSQVGRARHNEQFF
V gene: TRBV11-2; CDR3 length: 13; J gene: TRBJ2-1; clone size: -; D gene: -; CDR3 DNA: TGTGCCAGCAGCTTTACTGGAGGGAATGAGCAGTTCTTC; CDR3 protein: CASSFTGGNEQFF
V gene: TRBV14; CDR3 length: 16; J gene: TRBJ1-1; clone size: few; D gene: -; CDR3 DNA: TGTGCCAGCAGCCAAGTAGGTTGGGTCATGAACACTGAAGCTTTCTTT; CDR3 protein: CASSQVGWVMNTEAFF
V gene: TRBV7-9; CDR3 length: 13; J gene: TRBJ2-5; clone size: -; D gene: -; CDR3 DNA: TGTGCCAGCAGCTTAGCCCCCATAGAGACCCAGTACTTC; CDR3 protein: CASSLAPIETQYF
V gene: TRBV7-2; CDR3 length: 13; J gene: TRBJ2-3; clone size: -; D gene: -; CDR3 DNA: TGTGCCAGCAGCTTAGCCCGCCAGGGCCCGCAGTATTTT; CDR3 protein: CASSLARQGPQYF
V gene: TRBV18; CDR3 length: 13; J gene: TRBJ1-2; clone size: -; D gene: -; CDR3 DNA: TGTGCCAGCTCAGAACAGGGTGGCTATGGCTACACCTTC; CDR3 protein: CASSEQGGYGYTF
V gene: TRBV4-1; CDR3 length: 15; J gene: TRBJ2-7; clone size: once; D gene: TRBD2; CDR3 DNA: TGCGCCAGCAGACGGGGACTAGCGGAGTCCTACGAGCAGTACTTC; CDR3 protein: CASRRGLAESYEQYF
V gene: TRBV2; CDR3 length: 12; J gene: TRBJ2-1; clone size: few; D gene: -; CDR3 DNA: TGTGCCAGTAAAATATCCTACAATGAGCAGTTCTTC; CDR3 protein: CASKISYNEQFF
V gene: TRBV7-2; CDR3 length: 16; J gene: TRBJ1-6; clone size: -; D gene: TRBD1; CDR3 DNA: TGTGCCAGCAGCAAAAGGACAGGGGCGCTAGATTCACCCCTCCACTTT; CDR3 protein: CASSKRTGALDSPLHF
V gene: TRBV19; CDR3 length: 14; J gene: TRBJ1-4; clone size: -; D gene: -; CDR3 DNA: TGTGCCAGTAGTGTGCGCACGGGAAATGAAAAACTGTTTTTT; CDR3 protein: CASSVRTGNEKLFF
V gene: TRBV7-2; CDR3 length: 15; J gene: TRBJ2-1; clone size: few; D gene: TRBD2; CDR3 DNA: TGTGCCAGCAGCACAGCGGGAGTCTCCTACAATGAGCAGTTCTTC; CDR3 protein: CASSTAGVSYNEQFF
V gene: TRBV4-3; CDR3 length: 14; J gene: TRBJ2-7; clone size: -; D gene: -; CDR3 DNA: TGCGCCAGCAGCCAGGCCCGGGCATCCTACGAGCAGTACTTC; CDR3 protein: CASSQARASYEQYF
V gene: TRBV19; CDR3 length: 15; J gene: TRBJ2-3; clone size: -; D gene: TRBD1; CDR3 DNA: TGTGCCAGCTTTGGGACAGGGTCTTCCACAGATACGCAGTATTTT; CDR3 protein: CASFGTGSSTDTQYF
V gene: TRBV7-2; CDR3 length: 13; J gene: TRBJ1-3; clone size: once; D gene: -; CDR3 DNA: TGTGCCAGCAGCTCGACATGGGGAAACACCATATATTTT; CDR3 protein: CASSSTWGNTIYF
V gene: TRBV19; CDR3 length: 15; J gene: TRBJ2-7; clone size: -; D gene: -; CDR3 DNA: TGTGCCAGTAGTAGAGTGGGATCCGGGCCCTACGAGCAGTACTTC; CDR3 protein: CASSRVGSGPYEQYF
V gene: TRBV7-3; CDR3 length: 13; J gene: TRBJ1-1; clone size: few; D gene: -; CDR3 DNA: TGTGCCAGCAGCTTGACCAGACAGGCACAAGCTTTCTTT; CDR3 protein: CASSLTRQAQAFF
V gene: TRBV2; CDR3 length: 16; J gene: TRBJ2-5; clone size: -; D gene: -; CDR3 DNA: TGTGCCAGCAGTGTATCCCTTGTGAGCGGTGGAGAGACCCAGTACTTC; CDR3 protein: CASSVSLVSGGETQYF
V gene: TRBV7-2; CDR3 length: 16; J gene: TRBJ2-5; clone size: -; D gene: -; CDR3 DNA: TGTGCCAGCAGCTTAGTTTCCTGGTACGGAGGAGAGACCCAGTACTTC; CDR3 protein: CASSLVSWYGGETQYF
V gene: TRBV6-1; CDR3 length: 14; J gene: TRBJ1-4; clone size: -; D gene: -; CDR3 DNA: TGTGCCAGCAGTGACGTGTGGCTGAATGAAAAACTGTTTTTT; CDR3 protein: CASSDVWLNEKLFF